This T cell receptor (beta chain) was obtained from a study of molecular identifiers for immune sequencing clone quantification. Concerning this clonotype: No conserved phenylalanine or tryptophan is present at the end of the CDR3, so a read error is the likely explanation.

The V and J ends lost 5 bases and 2 bases respectively, with 19 bases between them. Per germline, CDR1 LNHDA and CDR2 SQIVND (reference sequence). This CDR3 spans 16 amino acids. Bulk libraries came from a prior protocol with listed TCR primers. Each CDR3 protein is one row after TCRdb ran MiXCR on the PCR reads. The data hold 85,000 to 90,000 distinct CDR3 sequences, with 20% to 30% observed a single time. Sequences were obtained from naive CD8+ T cells from blood, with Jurkat cell RNA spiked in. Specified subset: FACS-sorted CD8+CD4-CCR7+CD45RA+ naive T cells. This receptor was taken from a human donor in good health. Some libraries in this study had Jurkat cell RNA spiked in. The V gene is TRBV19, the J gene TRBJ2-7; tentative D call: TRBD1 (6 bases). The CDR3 bases are TGTGCCAGTAGTTTGACAACCGGGACACCCACCTACGAGCAGTACTAC. Its translation: CASSLTTGTPTYEQYY.